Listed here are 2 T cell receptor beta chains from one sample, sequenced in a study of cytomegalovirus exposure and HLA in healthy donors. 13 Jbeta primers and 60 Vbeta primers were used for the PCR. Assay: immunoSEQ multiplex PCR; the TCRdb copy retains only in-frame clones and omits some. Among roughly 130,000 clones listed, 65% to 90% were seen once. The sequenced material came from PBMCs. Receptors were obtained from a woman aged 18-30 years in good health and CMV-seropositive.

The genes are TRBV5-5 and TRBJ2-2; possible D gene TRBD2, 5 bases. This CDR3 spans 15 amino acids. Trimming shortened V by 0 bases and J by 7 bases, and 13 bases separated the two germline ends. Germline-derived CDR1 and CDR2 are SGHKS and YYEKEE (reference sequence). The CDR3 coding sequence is TGTGCCAGCAGCTTGGTTCTCGCCGGGGTCGGGGAGCTGTTTTTT. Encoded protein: CASSLVLAGVGELFF. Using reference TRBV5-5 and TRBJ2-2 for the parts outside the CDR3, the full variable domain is DAGVTQSPTHLIKTRGQQVTLRCSPISGHKSVSWYQQVLGQGPQFIFQYYEKEERGRGNFPDRFSARQFPNYSSELNVNALLLGDSALYLCASSLVLAGVGELFFGEGSRLTVL.

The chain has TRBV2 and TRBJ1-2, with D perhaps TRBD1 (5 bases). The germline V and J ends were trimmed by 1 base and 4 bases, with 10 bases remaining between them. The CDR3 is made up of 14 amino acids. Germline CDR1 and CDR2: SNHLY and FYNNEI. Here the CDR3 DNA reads TGTGCCAGCAGTGAAGGACGGGGGATCTATGGCTACACCTTC. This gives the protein CASSEGRGIYGYTF.